Shown below are 24 T cell receptor beta chains from a single sample sequenced in a study of cytomegalovirus exposure and HLA in healthy donors. TCRdb's table, derived via immunoSEQ multiplex PCR, lists solely in-frame clones and lacks some. The repertoire has about 160,000 clones, around nine tenths of them found once; the top ten carry 4% to 4.5%. Input material: PBMCs. The receptors originated from a man between 18 and 35 years old in good health and CMV-seropositive.

This clone has only one observation. The CDR3 is CASSQVPGGETQYF. The CDR3 DNA reads TGCGCCAGCAGCCAAGTTCCAGGAGGAGAGACCCAGTACTTC. The V call is TRBV4-1, the J call TRBJ2-5; D possibly corresponds to TRBD2 (5 bases). This CDR3 region has 14 residues. Germline assignment: CDR1 MGHRA and CDR2 YSYEKL. V was pared by 1 base and J by 4 bases, with 10 bases between.

The chain links TRBV19 to TRBJ1-5; 9 bases agree with TRBD1. In germline, CDR1 is LNHDA, CDR2 SQIVND (reference sequence). The ends lost 6 bases at V and 1 base at J; junction bases unmatched: 4. The CDR3 is made up of 15 amino acids. Here the CDR3 DNA reads TGTGCCAGTAGCTTAGGACAGGGGAGCAATCAGCCCCAGCATTTT. Amino acids: CASSLGQGSNQPQHF.

The chain has TRBV5-4 and TRBJ2-1, with a tentative D call TRBD2 (5 bases). With 3 bases removed from V and 7 bases from J, the gap between germline ends came to 14 bases. Germline lookup yields CDR1 SGHNT and CDR2 YYREEE (reference sequence). CDR3 size: 14 residues. CDR3 nucleotide sequence: TGTGCCAGCAGCTCACCAGAGACTACGAATGAGCAGTTCTTC. Its protein is CASSSPETTNEQFF.

V usage is TRBV7-9 and J usage is TRBJ2-1; weak D call: TRBD2 (6 bases). Germline-derived CDR1 and CDR2 are SEHNR and FQNEAQ (reference sequence). V gave up 1 base and J gave up 10 bases, with 14 bases separating them. CDR3 length equals 14 residues. The CDR3 nucleotides are TGTGCCAGCAGCTTAGGGGGACTTGTTTGGGAGCAGTTCTTC. Protein sequence: CASSLGGLVWEQFF.

The rearrangement uses TRBV9 and TRBJ2-1, with D possibly matching TRBD1 (5 bases). CDR1 SGDLS and CDR2 YYNGEE come from the germline V gene. V was shortened by 3 bases and J by 0 bases, with 10 bases between the two germline ends. The CDR3 contains 15 residues. The CDR3 DNA reads as TGTGCCAGCAGCGCTAGACAGAGCTCCTACAATGAGCAGTTCTTC. Translation: CASSARQSSYNEQFF.

The chain carries TRBV11-3 and TRBJ1-4; D may be TRBD1 (5 bases). The CDR3 loop spans 13 amino acids. Trimming stripped 5 bases from V and 5 bases from J, with 9 bases between. The germline CDR1 and CDR2 sequences are SGHNT and YENEEA. CDR3 region: CASSRGRNEKLFF. In DNA, the CDR3 is TGTGCCAGCAGCCGGGGGAGGAATGAAAAACTGTTTTTT.

The DNA for the CDR3 is TGTGCCAGCAGTTACTCGGGGACACCGTACGAGCAGTACTTC. Its translation is CASSYSGTPYEQYF. The rearrangement links TRBV6-5 to TRBJ2-7, with D tentatively TRBD1 (6 bases). Looked up from germline, CDR1 is MNHEY and CDR2 is SVGAGI. The CDR3 length is 14 residues. The V and J ends lost 0 bases and 4 bases respectively, with 10 bases between them.

This sequence joins TRBV28 and TRBJ2-7; TRBD2 agrees at 10 bases. V lost 3 bases and J lost 9; bases outside the gene matches: 5. The CDR3 contains 13 residues. Germline CDR1 is MDHEN and CDR2 is SYDVKM. In DNA, the CDR3 is TGTGCCAGCAGTTTGGCTAGCGGGAGAGGGCAGTACTTC. Its protein is CASSLASGRGQYF.

This clone was found once. This chain connects TRBV1 to TRBJ2-7; TRBD2, the table's D call, was not compared with the DNA. TRBV1 is reported as a pseudogene. This CDR3 is 16 amino acids long. CDR3 sequence: CTSTLKIAGGPNEQYF. The CDR3 DNA sequence: TGCACCAGCACCCTAAAAATAGCGGGAGGGCCCAACGAGCAGTACTTC.

The rearrangement joins TRBV18 to TRBJ2-2; D possibly corresponds to TRBD2 (5 bases). This CDR3 spans 15 amino acids. CDR1 is KGHSH and CDR2 is LQKENI in the germline V gene. The V gene lost 3 bases and the J gene lost 3 bases, with 11 bases spanning the gap. This CDR3 is CASSPQRADTGELFF. DNA of the CDR3: TGTGCCAGCTCACCCCAGAGGGCAGACACCGGGGAGCTGTTTTTT.

The chain joins TRBV19 to TRBJ2-5; 7 nucleotides match TRBD2. Germline loops: CDR1 LNHDA, CDR2 SQIVND (reference sequence). J gave up 1 base and V 1 base, and 0 bases lay outside the gene matches. The CDR3 sequence is 14 residues long. DNA for the CDR3: TGTGCCAGTAGTATAGGACTAGCCCAAGAGACCCAGTACTTC. It translates to CASSIGLAQETQYF.

The chain employs TRBV2 and TRBJ2-2; possibly TRBD2 for D (6 bases). Trimming removed 2 bases at V and 6 bases at J, with 10 bases between. Germline CDR1 reads SNHLY; CDR2 reads FYNNEI. CDR3 size: 14 residues. The CDR3 protein is CASSERREAGELFF. The CDR3 region has the DNA TGTGCCAGCAGTGAAAGAAGGGAGGCCGGGGAGCTGTTTTTT.

The chain is built from TRBV2 and TRBJ2-7, with 12 bases matching TRBD2. Germline lookup yields CDR1 SNHLY and CDR2 FYNNEI. J gave up 7 bases and V 5 bases, and 9 bases lay outside the gene matches. The CDR3 is made up of 15 amino acids. CDR3 amino acids: CASSSSSGRAGEQYF. CDR3 in DNA: TGTGCCAGCAGTAGTTCTAGCGGGAGGGCCGGGGAGCAGTACTTC. Together with reference TRBV2 and TRBJ2-7, the CDR3 gives the full variable domain: EPEVTQTPSHQVTQMGQEVILRCVPISNHLYFYWYRQILGQKVEFLVSFYNNEISEKSEIFDDQFSVERPDGSNFTLKIRSTKLEDSAMYFCASSSSSGRAGEQYFGPGTRLTVT.

The chain is built from TRBV29-1 and TRBJ2-1, with TRBD2 as a possible D gene (7 bases). Between the trimmed V and J ends, which lost 2 bases and 8 bases, there was a span of 10 bases. Germline V gene lookup returns CDR1 SQVTM and CDR2 ANQGSEA. CDR3 size: 12 residues. The CDR3 bases are TGCAGCGTTGAACGGGGGGCATATGAGCAGTTCTTC. The encoded protein is CSVERGAYEQFF.

The CDR3 reads CASSVDRGGTGELFF. The CDR3 bases are TGTGCCAGCAGCGTAGACAGGGGAGGCACCGGGGAGCTGTTTTTT. J is TRBJ2-2 and V is TRBV9, with D possibly matching TRBD1 (7 bases). This CDR3 is 15 amino acids long. Between the trimmed V and J ends, which lost 0 bases and 4 bases, there was a span of 10 bases. Looked up from germline, CDR1 is SGDLS and CDR2 is YYNGEE. Full variable domain (missing parts from reference TRBV9 and TRBJ2-2): DSGVTQTPKHLITATGQRVTLRCSPRSGDLSVYWYQQSLDQGLQFLIQYYNGEERAKGNILERFSAQQFPDLHSELNLSSLELGDSALYFCASSVDRGGTGELFFGEGSRLTVL.

The chain joins TRBV7-3 to TRBJ2-4, with 9 bases lining up with TRBD1. V gave up 4 bases and J gave up 0 bases; unmatched junction bases: 16. The length of the CDR3 is 20 residues. Germline-derived CDR1 and CDR2 are SGHTA and FQGTGA. This chain's CDR3 is CASSSERTGDNSLAKNIQYF. As DNA, the CDR3 is TGTGCCAGCAGCTCCGAGAGGACAGGGGACAACTCTTTAGCCAAAAACATTCAGTACTTC.

J is TRBJ2-5 and V is TRBV6-1; TRBD1 agrees at 11 bases. The DNA end lines up better with TRBJ2-7; the J call may be wrong. The CDR3 is 13 amino acids. Germline CDR1 MNHNS, CDR2 SASEGT. The CDR3 DNA follows: TGTGCCAGCGGGGACAGGGGGGCCTACGAGCAGTACTTC. Protein sequence: CASGDRGAYEQYF.

The chain has TRBV13 and TRBJ1-2; 9 bases map to TRBD1. CDR3 length: 13 residues. Germline V gene data show CDR1 as PRHDT and CDR2 as FYEKMQ (reference sequence). V trimming: 5 bases; J trimming: 8 bases; junction bases outside the gene matches: 6. The DNA of the CDR3 is TGTGCCAGCAGCATCGACAGGGGGGACGGCTACACCTTC. Residues: CASSIDRGDGYTF.

The V call is TRBV5-1, the J call TRBJ2-7; possibly TRBD1 for D (5 bases). In germline, CDR1 is SGHRS, CDR2 YFSETQ. V gave up 3 bases and J gave up 2 bases, with 9 bases separating them. The CDR3 has 13 residues. The CDR3 DNA reads TGCGCCAGCAGCTCACAGGCCACCTACGAGCAGTACTTC. Amino acid sequence: CASSSQATYEQYF.

V gene TRBV4-1 combines with J gene TRBJ2-2, with D tentatively TRBD1 (5 bases). This CDR3 region has 13 residues. Germline CDR1 and CDR2: MGHRA and YSYEKL. Trimming left V 5 bases short and J 5 bases short, with 9 bases between. In DNA form, the CDR3 reads TGCGCCAGCAGCGCTACAGGAACCGGGGAGCTGTTTTTT. This translates into CASSATGTGELFF.

Only one count was recorded for this clone. The chain links TRBV5-6 to TRBJ2-5, with D possibly TRBD1 on 5 matching bases. Per germline, CDR1 SGHDT and CDR2 YYEEEE. This CDR3 has 15 amino acids. V lost 1 base and J lost 4, with 14 bases in between. The chain's CDR3 is CASSLKVRAGETQYF. The CDR3 bases are TGTGCCAGCAGCTTGAAGGTCAGGGCAGGAGAGACCCAGTACTTC. The whole variable domain, filled in from reference TRBV5-6 and TRBJ2-5, reads DAGVTQSPTHLIKTRGQQVTLRCSPKSGHDTVSWYQQALGQGPQFIFQYYEEEERQRGNFPDRFSGHQFPNYSSELNVNALLLGDSALYLCASSLKVRAGETQYFGPGTRLLVL.

The CDR3 sequence: CASSSLGDTEAFF. In DNA form, the CDR3 reads TGTGCCAGCAGCTCTCTAGGGGACACTGAAGCTTTCTTT. The chain recombines TRBV7-6 with TRBJ1-1; possible D gene TRBD1, 5 bases. Trimming removed 4 bases from V and 3 bases from J, with 9 bases in between. The CDR3 is made up of 13 amino acids. CDR1 and CDR2 (germline): SGHVS, FNYEAQ.

The chain has TRBV5-1 and TRBJ1-1; the D gene is possibly TRBD1 (5 bases). Per germline, CDR1 SGHRS and CDR2 YFSETQ. This CDR3 is 17 amino acids long. V lost 1 base and J lost 4, with 20 bases in between. DNA of the CDR3: TGCGCCAGCAGCTTGCTTCTACAGGACCCAAGGGGCACTGAAGCTTTCTTT. Translating gives CASSLLLQDPRGTEAFF.

This chain joins TRBV13 and TRBJ2-5, with D hard to call. The V gene lost 5 bases and the J gene lost 5 bases, with 12 bases spanning the gap. CDR3 length: 13 amino acids. Germline values: CDR1 PRHDT, CDR2 FYEKMQ (reference sequence). CDR3 protein: CASSPLNGETQYF. The DNA of the CDR3 is TGTGCCAGCAGCCCCCTGAACGGGGAGACCCAGTACTTC.